Shown below are 4 T cell receptor beta chains from a single sample sequenced in a study of CDR3 diversity in severe acne. TCRdb re-called the PCR reads with MiXCR, one entry per CDR3 protein. Of more than 85,000 distinct CDR3 sequences in the sample, less than 65% are singletons; the top ten hold 11%. The material sequenced was blood. These receptors were obtained from a male donor with severe acne vulgaris.

The chain recombines TRBV3-1 with TRBJ2-5, with D perhaps matching TRBD1 or TRBD2 (6 bases each). The CDR3 loop spans 16 amino acids. Deletions cut 3 bases from V and 0 bases from J, with 14 bases between. Germline assignment: CDR1 LGHDT and CDR2 YNNKEL (reference sequence). This chain's CDR3 is CASSQRGGSYQETQYF. DNA for the CDR3: TGTGCCAGCAGCCAGCGAGGGGGGTCGTACCAAGAGACCCAGTACTTC.

Only a few counts were recorded for this clonotype. The CDR3 sequence is CATSATDWAEAFF. Here the CDR3 DNA reads TGTGCCACCAGTGCCACGGATTGGGCTGAAGCTTTCTTT. The gene calls are TRBV24-1 and TRBJ1-1; unclear D gene. The CDR3 has 13 amino acids. V dropped 5 bases and J dropped 6 bases, with 12 bases sitting between them. CDR1 and CDR2 (germline): KGHDR, SFDVKD.

This clonotype was counted many times. The gene calls are TRBV7-2 and TRBJ1-1; possible D gene TRBD1, 6 bases. The V gene's germline CDR1 is SGHTA and CDR2 FQGNSA. The CDR3 has 17 amino acids. Deletions cut 4 bases from V and 2 bases from J, with 20 bases between. As DNA, the CDR3 is TGTGCCAGCAGCTCGCCGCCCGGACAGAGATTTAACACTGAAGCTTTCTTT. Translated, it gives CASSSPPGQRFNTEAFF. The whole variable domain, filled in from reference TRBV7-2 and TRBJ1-1, reads GAGVSQSPSNKVTEKGKDVELRCDPISGHTALYWYRQSLGQGLEFLIYFQGNSAPDKSGLPSDRFSAERTGGSVSTLTIQRTQQEDSAVYLCASSSPPGQRFNTEAFFGQGTRLTVV.

This chain links TRBV6-1 with TRBJ2-7; 9 nucleotides match TRBD1. V lost 3 bases, J lost 2 bases, and 2 bases stayed unmatched. The CDR3 length is 14 residues. CDR1 is MNHNS, CDR2 SASEGT, per germline. Here the CDR3 DNA reads TGTGCCAGCAGTGAGACAGGGGGACCCTACGAGCAGTACTTC. It yields the protein CASSETGGPYEQYF.